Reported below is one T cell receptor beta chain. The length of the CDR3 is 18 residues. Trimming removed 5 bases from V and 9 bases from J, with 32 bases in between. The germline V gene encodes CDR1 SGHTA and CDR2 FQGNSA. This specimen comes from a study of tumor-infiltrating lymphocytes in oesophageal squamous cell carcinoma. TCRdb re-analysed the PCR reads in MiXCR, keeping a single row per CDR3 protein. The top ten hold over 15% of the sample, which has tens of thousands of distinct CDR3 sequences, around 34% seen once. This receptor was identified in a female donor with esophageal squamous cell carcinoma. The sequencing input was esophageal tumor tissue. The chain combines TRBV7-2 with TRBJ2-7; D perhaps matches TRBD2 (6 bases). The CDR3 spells CASSPGPGRRGSTDTQYF. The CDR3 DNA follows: TGTGCCAGCAGCCCAGGGCCTGGAAGGCGGGGAAGCACAGATACGCAGTACTTC.